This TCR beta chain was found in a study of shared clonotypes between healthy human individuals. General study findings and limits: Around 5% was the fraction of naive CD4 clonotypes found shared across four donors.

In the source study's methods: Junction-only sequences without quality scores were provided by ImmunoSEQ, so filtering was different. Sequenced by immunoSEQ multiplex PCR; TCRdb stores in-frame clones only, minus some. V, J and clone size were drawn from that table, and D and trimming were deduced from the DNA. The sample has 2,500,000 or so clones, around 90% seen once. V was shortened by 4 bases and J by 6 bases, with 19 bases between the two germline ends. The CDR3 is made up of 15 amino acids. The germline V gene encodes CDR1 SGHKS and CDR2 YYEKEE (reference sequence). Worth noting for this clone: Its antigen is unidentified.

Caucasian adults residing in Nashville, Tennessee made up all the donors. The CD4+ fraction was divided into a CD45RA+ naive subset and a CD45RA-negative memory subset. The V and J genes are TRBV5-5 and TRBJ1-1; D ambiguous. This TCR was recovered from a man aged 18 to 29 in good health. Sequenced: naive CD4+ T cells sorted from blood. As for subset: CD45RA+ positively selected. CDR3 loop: CASSLPRSSGPEAFF. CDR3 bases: TGTGCCAGCAGCCTGCCCAGGAGCTCTGGGCCTGAAGCTTTCTTT.